These 27 T cell receptor beta chains share one sample of origin, sequenced in a study of T cells in Graves' hyperthyroidism and ophthalmopathy. What was amplified from RNA transcripts were TCR beta CDR3 regions. HTBI primers drove first-round RT-PCR of the TCR CDR3. MiXCR, run by TCRdb on the multiplex PCR reads, gives a single entry per CDR3 protein. Of about 610,000 distinct CDR3 sequences in the sample, more than 45% were seen once. Material for sequencing was peripheral blood or thyroid tissue (not recorded which). All receptors come from a woman aged 18-30 years with Graves' hyperthyroidism.

The J gene is TRBJ2-1, the V gene TRBV5-1; 10 bases agree with TRBD2. V lost 5 bases and J lost 7; bases outside the gene matches: 3. The CDR3 spans 13 residues. Germline V gives CDR1 SGHRS, CDR2 YFSETQ. For the CDR3, the DNA is TGCGCCAGCAGAGGGACTAGCGTAAATGAGCAGTTCTTC. Translated, it gives CASRGTSVNEQFF.

This clonotype was found many times. The chain uses TRBV4-1 and TRBJ1-2, with D unresolved. V lost 0 bases and J 3 bases, leaving 11 bases between the germline ends. Germline V gene data show CDR1 as MGHRA and CDR2 as YSYEKL. The CDR3 totals 15 residues. For the CDR3, the DNA is TGCGCCAGCAGCCAAGATACAGCAGGAGACTATGGCTACACCTTC. This encodes CASSQDTAGDYGYTF.

This clonotype was seen repeatedly, ten times or more. The chain is built from TRBV7-2 and TRBJ2-1; the match to TRBD2 covers 12 bases. The V gene end was trimmed by 3 bases and the J gene end by 2 bases; junction bases not matched to a gene: 14. This CDR3 has 20 residues. Germline values: CDR1 SGHTA, CDR2 FQGNSA. Here the CDR3 DNA reads TGTGCCAGCAGCTTGGAGAAGGGGACTAGCGGGTATTTTCCCTACAATGAGCAGTTCTTC. It is translated as CASSLEKGTSGYFPYNEQFF.

Ten or more counts support this clonotype. CDR3 bases: TGTGCCATCAGTGAGGGACGGGACCAAGAGACCCAGTACTTC. Translation gives CAISEGRDQETQYF. This chain connects TRBV10-3 to TRBJ2-5; D is ambiguous. This CDR3 region has 14 residues. CDR1 and CDR2 (germline): ENHRY, SYGVKD. The ends were cut back, 2 bases at V and 0 bases at J, with 7 bases in the middle.

As for this clonotype: The conserved phenylalanine or tryptophan is not found at the CDR3 terminus, so this likely reflects a read error. The limits of the CDR3 on the DNA are not certain, so only TCRdb's listed CDR3 is given. V usage is TRBV7-6 and J usage is TRBJ1-1. Including both end residues, the CDR3 is 9 amino acids long. Germline V gene data show CDR1 as SGHVS and CDR2 as FNYEAQ. CDR3 loop: CASSSSYGG.

V is TRBV30 and J is TRBJ1-5, with unresolved D. Germline lookup yields CDR1 GTSNPN and CDR2 SVGIG (reference sequence). The CDR3 has 11 amino acids. V was cut by 2 bases and J by 9 bases, with 8 bases left in between. This CDR3 is CAWSMEGPQHF. The DNA of the CDR3 is TGTGCCTGGAGTATGGAGGGGCCCCAGCATTTT.

The chain uses TRBV12-5 and TRBJ2-7; 8 bases line up with TRBD1. Germline values: CDR1 LGHNT, CDR2 FRNRAP. The CDR3 length is 12 residues. As DNA, the CDR3 is TGTGCCAGCACCAAGGGACAGGACGAGCAGTACTTC. Translating gives CASTKGQDEQYF.

The chain joins TRBV20-1 to TRBJ2-5, with D maybe TRBD2 (7 bases). Germline V CDR1 and CDR2: DFQATT, SNEGSKA (reference sequence). V lost 5 bases, J lost 5 bases, and 18 bases lay in between. CDR3 size: 14 residues. CDR3 in amino acids: CSAVRRGREETQYF. CDR3 DNA: TGCAGTGCTGTCAGGAGGGGGAGGGAGGAGACCCAGTACTTC.

This rearrangement joins TRBV30 to TRBJ1-5; D is unresolved. Trimming shortened V by 1 base and J by 4 bases, and 8 bases separated the two germline ends. This CDR3 is built from 13 residues. Germline V gives CDR1 GTSNPN, CDR2 SVGIG (reference sequence). CDR3 in DNA: TGTGCCTGGAGTGGGACGTTAAATCAGCCCCAGCATTTT. This sequence encodes CAWSGTLNQPQHF.

The J gene is TRBJ2-3, the V gene TRBV7-9, with D uncertain. Germline V gene lookup returns CDR1 SEHNR and CDR2 FQNEAQ (reference sequence). Trimming pared 4 bases from V and 2 bases from J, leaving 4 bases between. CDR3 length: 12 amino acids. This chain's CDR3 is CASSWTTDTQYF. The CDR3 coding sequence is TGTGCCAGCAGCTGGACCACAGATACGCAGTATTTT.

This clonotype appeared a few times. The chain combines TRBV27 with TRBJ2-7; TRBD2 matches at 9 bases. Germline CDR1 is MNHEY and CDR2 is SMNVEV (reference sequence). The V segment lost 0 bases and the J segment 4 bases; nucleotides outside the gene matches: 7. The CDR3 consists of 16 residues. The chain's CDR3 is CASSLSPMAGGYEQYF. The CDR3, as DNA: TGTGCCAGCAGTTTATCGCCCATGGCGGGAGGGTACGAGCAGTACTTC.

On this clonotype itself: A much larger clone is a single base away; this may be a read error. This chain uses TRBV2 with TRBJ1-2, with unresolved D. Germline V CDR1 and CDR2: SNHLY, FYNNEI. This CDR3 comprises 13 residues. CDR3 bases: TGTACCAGCAGCTCCACGACCGCCTATGGCTACACCTTC. Protein product: CTSSSTTAYGYTF.

Only a few counts were recorded for this clonotype. The chain has TRBV4-1 and TRBJ1-2; the match to TRBD1 covers 9 bases. This CDR3 has 15 residues. Germline-derived CDR1 and CDR2 are MGHRA and YSYEKL. Trimming removed 0 bases from V and 4 bases from J; junction bases left unmatched: 3. DNA for the CDR3: TGCGCCAGCAGCCAAGAGCCGACAGGGGGCTATGGCTACACCTTC. Protein: CASSQEPTGGYGYTF.

As for this clonotype: A read error may produce the germline difference seen at one junction end. The genes are TRBV7-9 and TRBJ2-1, with D possibly being TRBD1 (5 bases). Germline lookup yields CDR1 SEHNR and CDR2 FQNEAQ (reference sequence). The CDR3 runs 15 residues. The CDR3 DNA follows: TGCGCCAGCAGCTTAGGGGCAGGTCCCTACAATGAGCAGTTCTTC. Translation: CASSLGAGPYNEQFF.

This clonotype appeared many times. The CDR3 bases are TGCAGTGCTGAATCCAGGGGGCGGACGAACACTGAAGCTTTCTTT. This translates into CSAESRGRTNTEAFF. V usage is TRBV20-1 and J usage is TRBJ1-1; 8 nucleotides line up with TRBD1. V lost 5 bases and J lost 1; bases outside the gene matches: 9. This CDR3 is 15 amino acids long. Looked up from germline, CDR1 is DFQATT and CDR2 is SNEGSKA (reference sequence).

This chain links TRBV5-1 with TRBJ1-4; no clear D. The germline gives CDR1 SGHRS, CDR2 YFSETQ. CDR3 length: 16 residues. V lost 3 bases and J lost 7, with 19 bases in between. CDR3 in amino acids: CASSSGLAGAGEKLFF. Here the CDR3 DNA reads TGCGCCAGCAGCTCTGGACTAGCGGGAGCGGGTGAAAAACTGTTTTTT.

This clonotype was detected ten times or more. CDR3 in DNA: TGCAGCGTTGAGGGTCATCGCCAGGGGGTGAGTGAGCAGTACTTC. Amino acid sequence: CSVEGHRQGVSEQYF. This chain joins TRBV29-1 and TRBJ2-7, with 7 bases matching TRBD1. The ends lost 3 bases at V and 7 bases at J; junction bases unmatched: 15. CDR3 length: 15 amino acids. Germline CDR1 reads SQVTM; CDR2 reads ANQGSEA.

V and J are TRBV4-2 and TRBJ1-2; 8 positions agree with TRBD1. The CDR3 length is 16 residues. Germline V gene lookup returns CDR1 LGHNA and CDR2 YNFKEQ. After removal of 4 bases from V and 1 base from J, the junction contained 8 bases not matched to a gene. The DNA of the CDR3 is TGTGCCAGCAGCCCGAAGGACAGGGAGCGTAACTATGGCTACACCTTC. It is translated as CASSPKDRERNYGYTF.

The V gene is TRBV4-1, the J gene TRBJ1-4, with 8 positions matching TRBD1. Germline lookup yields CDR1 MGHRA and CDR2 YSYEKL. V trimming: 1 base; J trimming: 11 bases; junction bases outside the gene matches: 6. The CDR3 consists of 14 residues. The CDR3: CASSQGTGIGKLFF. Written as DNA, the CDR3 is TGCGCCAGCAGCCAAGGGACAGGGATAGGTAAACTGTTTTTT.

Ten or more counts support this clonotype. The chain uses TRBV20-1 and TRBJ2-7; 11 nucleotides agree with TRBD2. The CDR3 is made up of 14 amino acids. J gave up 4 bases and V 6 bases, and 8 bases lay outside the gene matches. Germline lookup yields CDR1 DFQATT and CDR2 SNEGSKA (reference sequence). The CDR3 region has the DNA TGCAGTGCGAGCGAGACTAGCGGGATATACGAGCAGTACTTC. It specifies CSASETSGIYEQYF.

The rearrangement links TRBV6-5 to TRBJ2-5, with 9 bases fitting TRBD1. Germline V gives CDR1 MNHEY, CDR2 SVGAGI. V was clipped by 5 bases and J by 7 bases; unmatched bases: 23. The CDR3 is 19 amino acids. The DNA for the CDR3 is TGTGCCAGCAGTGTAACCGGGACAGGGAAATCTTCGCTTGGTGGGACCCAGTACTTC. Its protein is CASSVTGTGKSSLGGTQYF.

This clonotype was seen ten or more times. This sequence joins TRBV9 and TRBJ2-6, with D possibly being TRBD2 (6 bases). Germline values: CDR1 SGDLS, CDR2 YYNGEE. The V and J ends lost 8 bases and 14 bases respectively, with 20 bases between them. This CDR3 is built from 13 residues. In nucleotides, the CDR3 is TGTGCCAGTAAGACCTCCGGGACTCCCCTCCTGACTTTC. This sequence encodes CASKTSGTPLLTF. Looking up the rest from reference TRBV9 and TRBJ2-6 gives the full variable domain: DSGVTQTPKHLITATGQRVTLRCSPRSGDLSVYWYQQSLDQGLQFLIQYYNGEERAKGNILERFSAQQFPDLHSELNLSSLELGDSALYFCASKTSGTPLLTFGAGSRLTVL.

The gene calls are TRBV5-5 and TRBJ2-7, with D maybe TRBD1 (5 bases). The CDR3 has 12 amino acids. With 2 bases removed from V and 6 bases from J, the gap between germline ends came to 9 bases. CDR1 SGHKS and CDR2 YYEKEE come from the germline V gene (reference sequence). The CDR3 is CASSLDSSEQYF. For the CDR3, the DNA is TGTGCCAGCAGCTTAGACAGTTCCGAGCAGTACTTC.

The sample holds many counts of this clonotype. The chain is built from TRBV7-9 and TRBJ2-7; the match to TRBD2 covers 10 bases. CDR3 size: 15 residues. V lost 4 bases to trimming and J lost 0 bases; unmatched junction nucleotides: 3. The germline V gene encodes CDR1 SEHNR and CDR2 FQNEAQ (reference sequence). CDR3 loop: CASSWTSGSSYEQYF. For the CDR3, the DNA is TGTGCCAGCAGCTGGACTAGCGGTTCCTCCTACGAGCAGTACTTC. Complete variable domain (other parts from reference TRBV7-9 and TRBJ2-7): DTGVSQNPRHKITKRGQNVTFRCDPISEHNRLYWYRQTLGQGPEFLTYFQNEAQLEKSRLLSDRFSAERPKGSFSTLEIQRTEQGDSAMYLCASSWTSGSSYEQYFGPGTRLTVT.

This clonotype appeared once. This chain connects TRBV7-2 to TRBJ1-1, with TRBD1 identical over 9 bases. Trimming took 2 bases from V and 4 from J; bases not matched to a gene: 5. The CDR3 is made up of 15 amino acids. CDR1 and CDR2 from the germline V gene are SGHTA and FQGNSA. Here the CDR3 reads CASSLRTGVSTEAFF. The CDR3 DNA sequence: TGTGCCAGCAGCTTACGGACAGGGGTGAGCACTGAAGCTTTCTTT.

This clonotype was observed many times. The rearrangement links TRBV7-9 to TRBJ2-5; D not certain. The CDR3 sequence is 16 residues long. With 4 bases removed from V and 2 bases from J, the gap between germline ends came to 17 bases. Germline CDR1 is SEHNR and CDR2 is FQNEAQ (reference sequence). CDR3 amino acids: CASSSNPGGDQETQYF. In DNA, the CDR3 is TGTGCCAGCAGCTCCAACCCCGGCGGCGATCAAGAGACCCAGTACTTC.

A remark on this clonotype: One base away lies a much larger clone, so this may be a sequencing read error. The DNA of the CDR3 is TGTGCCAGCAGCTTGGAACAGGGCTTGGGCAATCAGCCCCAGCATTTT. This sequence encodes CASSLEQGLGNQPQHF. V gene TRBV7-2 combines with J gene TRBJ1-5; maybe TRBD1 (6 bases). The CDR3 covers 16 residues. CDR1 and CDR2 from the germline V gene are SGHTA and FQGNSA. Trimming pared 3 bases from V and 2 bases from J, leaving 14 bases between.